This T cell receptor (beta chain) was identified during a study of liver allograft versus peripheral blood T cells. Whole-study context: The authors compared T cell receptor repertoires in transplanted livers with recipients' peripheral blood repertoires.

In TCRdb, the reads were re-called with MiXCR into one record per CDR3 protein. The data hold about 16,000 distinct CDR3 sequences, with roughly a fifth observed a single time. Whole-study findings and limits: In liver allografts, T cell receptor repertoires reportedly differed from the repertoires found in peripheral blood.

There are many counts of this clonotype. Its specificity is unknown. V gave up 1 base and J gave up 3 bases, with 13 bases separating them. This CDR3 has 15 residues. Germline V CDR1 and CDR2: SGHTA, FQGNSA. This clonotype was sampled from a human patient who had a liver transplant. A share of the T cells may be of graft donor origin. This chain connects TRBV7-2 to TRBJ2-7; no definite D call. The DNA for the CDR3 is TGTGCCAGCAGCTTAGGGCCTAGATCACTCTACGAGCAGTACTTC. Its protein product is CASSLGPRSLYEQYF. Full variable domain (remainder filled in from reference TRBV7-2 and TRBJ2-7): GAGVSQSPSNKVTEKGKDVELRCDPISGHTALYWYRQSLGQGLEFLIYFQGNSAPDKSGLPSDRFSAERTGGSVSTLTIQRTQQEDSAVYLCASSLGPRSLYEQYFGPGTRLTVT.